One and the same sample provided the 32 T cell receptor beta chains below, sequenced in a study of blood T cells in healthy people across ages. Together with a sample-barcoded 5' primer, a J-beta primer mix was included in a second PCR lasting about 7 to 11 cycles. In TCRdb, the 5' RACE reads were re-called with MiXCR into one record per CDR3 protein. This sample has about 680,000 distinct CDR3 sequences; around 48% occur once, and the top ten carry approximately 32%. The specimen was blood. The receptors stem from a woman aged 60 to 75 in good health.

The chain uses TRBV7-9 and TRBJ2-3; D is possibly TRBD2 (6 bases). CDR1 and CDR2 from the germline V gene are SEHNR and FQNEAQ (reference sequence). The CDR3 is 15 residues long. V lost 4 bases and J 2 bases, leaving 13 bases between the germline ends. As DNA, the CDR3 is TGTGCCAGCAGCTCCCCGGGACTTCTCACAGATACGCAGTATTTT. It translates to CASSSPGLLTDTQYF. The whole variable domain, filled in from reference TRBV7-9 and TRBJ2-3, reads DTGVSQNPRHKITKRGQNVTFRCDPISEHNRLYWYRQTLGQGPEFLTYFQNEAQLEKSRLLSDRFSAERPKGSFSTLEIQRTEQGDSAMYLCASSSPGLLTDTQYFGPGTRLTVL.

The chain couples TRBV6-5 to TRBJ2-1; TRBD1 is a possible D gene (6 bases). Germline V lookup: CDR1 MNHEY, CDR2 SVGAGI. Deletions cut 5 bases from V and 6 bases from J, with 17 bases between. This CDR3 region has 15 residues. The CDR3 loop is CASSPPGWDTNEQFF. For the CDR3, the DNA is TGTGCCAGCAGTCCTCCCGGATGGGACACCAATGAGCAGTTCTTC.

V and J are TRBV5-1 and TRBJ2-3; D is perhaps TRBD2 (5 bases). Germline CDR1 and CDR2: SGHRS and YFSETQ. Deletions cut 4 bases from V and 3 bases from J, with 9 bases between. The CDR3 is 13 amino acids. The CDR3 reads CASSTLATDTQYF. CDR3 DNA sequence: TGCGCCAGCAGCACTTTAGCGACAGATACGCAGTATTTT.

A few counts support this clonotype. The gene calls are TRBV7-2 and TRBJ1-4; no firm D call. This CDR3 comprises 14 residues. V shed 3 bases and J shed 3 bases, with 8 bases lying between them. CDR1 SGHTA and CDR2 FQGNSA come from the germline V gene. In DNA form, the CDR3 reads TGTGCCAGCAGCTTGAGCCTAGCTAATGAAAAACTGTTTTTT. Residues: CASSLSLANEKLFF. Using reference TRBV7-2 and TRBJ1-4 for the parts outside the CDR3, the full variable domain is GAGVSQSPSNKVTEKGKDVELRCDPISGHTALYWYRQSLGQGLEFLIYFQGNSAPDKSGLPSDRFSAERTGGSVSTLTIQRTQQEDSAVYLCASSLSLANEKLFFGSGTQLSVL.

The CDR3 is CSARSGLRRDAEAFF. As DNA, the CDR3 is TGCAGCGCCCGGTCGGGACTCAGACGGGACGCTGAAGCTTTCTTT. J is TRBJ1-1 and V is TRBV29-1; the D gene is possibly TRBD1 (5 bases). The CDR3 runs to 15 residues. Germline V gene sequence: CDR1 SQVTM, CDR2 ANQGSEA. Trimming left V 7 bases short and J 6 bases short, with 24 bases between.

V and J are TRBV10-3 and TRBJ2-3, with 8 bases fitting TRBD1. The CDR3 is 15 residues long. With 4 bases clipped from V and 0 bases from J, the junction kept 3 bases outside the gene matches. CDR1 and CDR2 from the germline V gene are ENHRY and SYGVKD. The CDR3 nucleotides read TGTGCCATCAGTGCGGGGACAGGAAGCACAGATACGCAGTATTTT. Translation gives CAISAGTGSTDTQYF.

The genes are TRBV7-9 and TRBJ1-5; the match to TRBD1 covers 9 bases. Trimming took 4 bases from V and 0 from J; bases not matched to a gene: 7. This CDR3 has 17 amino acids. Germline CDR1 SEHNR, CDR2 FQNEAQ (reference sequence). CDR3 sequence: CASSSVGTGYSNQPQHF. The CDR3 DNA follows: TGTGCCAGCAGCTCTGTCGGGACAGGGTATAGCAATCAGCCCCAGCATTTT.

The rearrangement joins TRBV7-2 to TRBJ2-5, with TRBD1 identical over 8 bases. CDR3 size: 16 residues. Losses at the gene ends were 6 bases for V and 11 bases for J; bases not matched to a gene: 20. The V gene's germline CDR1 is SGHTA and CDR2 FQGNSA. The DNA for the CDR3 is TGTGCCAGCAGACCCGGACAGGGAAGAATTTACAATGAGCAGTACTTC. Encoded protein: CASRPGQGRIYNEQYF. Looking up the rest from reference TRBV7-2 and TRBJ2-5 gives the full variable domain: GAGVSQSPSNKVTEKGKDVELRCDPISGHTALYWYRQSLGQGLEFLIYFQGNSAPDKSGLPSDRFSAERTGGSVSTLTIQRTQQEDSAVYLCASRPGQGRIYNEQYFGPGTRLLVL.

The chain carries TRBV7-9 and TRBJ1-4; the D is unclear. Trimming took 2 bases from V and 5 from J, leaving 6 bases between them. Germline V gene lookup returns CDR1 SEHNR and CDR2 FQNEAQ (reference sequence). The CDR3 totals 13 residues. The CDR3 coding sequence is TGTGCCAGCAGCTTACCGGGCAATGAAAAACTGTTTTTT. As protein: CASSLPGNEKLFF.

The genes are TRBV4-2 and TRBJ2-1, with 9 bases lining up with TRBD2. Germline V gives CDR1 LGHNA, CDR2 YNFKEQ. Losses at the gene ends were 3 bases for V and 0 bases for J; bases not matched to a gene: 6. The CDR3 has 17 residues. CDR3 coding DNA: TGTGCCAGCAGCCACCAGACTAGCGGAAGCTCCTACAATGAGCAGTTCTTC. It codes for CASSHQTSGSSYNEQFF.

The rearrangement links TRBV6-4 to TRBJ2-1, with TRBD2 matching over 10 bases. CDR1 and CDR2 from the germline V gene are MRHNA and SNTAGT. J was trimmed by 6 bases and V by 3 bases; bases with no gene match: 2. The CDR3 has 14 residues. The CDR3 nucleotides are TGTGCCAGCAGTGAAAGCGGGGGGGCCAATGAGCAGTTCTTC. This sequence encodes CASSESGGANEQFF.

The chain uses TRBV20-1 and TRBJ1-6, with D hard to call. The CDR3 length is 14 residues. V lost 4 bases and J 9 bases, leaving 16 bases between the germline ends. Germline CDR1 DFQATT, CDR2 SNEGSKA (reference sequence). CDR3 in DNA: TGCAGTGCTACTCTACACACGGGCGGTTCACCCCTCCACTTT. Its translation is CSATLHTGGSPLHF.

This chain connects TRBV6-7 to TRBJ2-2, with a possible D match to TRBD2 (5 bases). TRBV6-7 carries the ORF label, with uncertain function. The germline V and J ends were trimmed by 2 bases and 1 base, with 11 bases remaining between them. CDR3 length: 16 amino acids. The CDR3 DNA reads as TGTGCCAGCAGTTACCCGGGCGGACTGAACACCGGGGAGCTGTTTTTT. Protein sequence: CASSYPGGLNTGELFF.

The sample holds a few counts of this clonotype. V is TRBV3-1 and J is TRBJ1-1; D uncertain. The germline CDR1 and CDR2 sequences are LGHDT and YNNKEL (reference sequence). This CDR3 is 13 amino acids long. Trimming removed 3 bases at V and 5 bases at J, with 10 bases between. CDR3 amino acids: CASSHTPGTEAFF. Written as DNA, the CDR3 is TGTGCCAGCAGCCACACACCGGGGACTGAAGCTTTCTTT.

This rearrangement joins TRBV27 to TRBJ1-6, with D perhaps TRBD1 (5 bases). Germline V gene data show CDR1 as MNHEY and CDR2 as SMNVEV (reference sequence). There are 15 residues in the CDR3. The V gene lost 5 bases and the J gene lost 6 bases, with 14 bases spanning the gap. CDR3 coding DNA: TGTGCCAGCAGTCTGAACAGGAATTTTAATTCACCCCTCCACTTT. Its translation: CASSLNRNFNSPLHF.

The V gene is TRBV7-2, the J gene TRBJ1-4; no clear D gene. The germline V gene has CDR1 SGHTA and CDR2 FQGNSA. There are 15 residues in the CDR3. V was cut by 3 bases and J by 0 bases, with 8 bases left in between. DNA for the CDR3: TGTGCCAGCAGCTTCGGAGGGTCAACTAATGAAAAACTGTTTTTT. Translation gives CASSFGGSTNEKLFF.

This clonotype turned up a few times. This rearrangement joins TRBV4-3 to TRBJ2-3; D gene unclear. This CDR3 spans 13 amino acids. Trimming removed 0 bases from V and 3 bases from J, with 4 bases in between. In germline, CDR1 is LGHNA, CDR2 YSLEER. The CDR3 loop is CASSQDSTDTQYF. In DNA, the CDR3 is TGCGCCAGCAGCCAAGATAGTACAGATACGCAGTATTTT.

The rearrangement uses TRBV28 and TRBJ2-7; 13 bases align to TRBD2. J gave up 7 bases and V 10 bases, and 10 bases lay outside the gene matches. CDR3 length equals 14 residues. Germline loops: CDR1 MDHEN, CDR2 SYDVKM. CDR3 loop: CATGLAGHTGEQYF. CDR3 bases: TGTGCCACGGGACTAGCGGGACATACGGGGGAGCAGTACTTC.

The table lists this clonotype with many counts. The chain employs TRBV4-3 and TRBJ2-7, with 7 nucleotides matching TRBD2. The V gene end was trimmed by 0 bases and the J gene end by 5 bases; junction bases not matched to a gene: 7. Germline CDR1 reads LGHNA; CDR2 reads YSLEER. The CDR3 contains 15 residues. The CDR3 nucleotides are TGCGCCAGCAGCCAAGATCGAGCGGGACGGAACGAGCAGTACTTC. The encoded protein is CASSQDRAGRNEQYF.

This clonotype was observed many times. This chain connects TRBV27 to TRBJ1-2; D may be TRBD1 (6 bases). Germline CDR1 reads MNHEY; CDR2 reads SMNVEV (reference sequence). This CDR3 has 14 residues. Trimming left V 5 bases short and J 6 bases short, with 16 bases between. In nucleotides, the CDR3 is TGTGCCAGCAGTAGGGGGAAATTACTTGATGGCTACACCTTC. Translating it yields CASSRGKLLDGYTF.

This clonotype was observed at least ten times. V is TRBV6-5 and J is TRBJ1-2; possible D gene TRBD1, 5 bases. The CDR3 consists of 15 residues. V was clipped by 0 bases and J by 3 bases, with 11 bases between them. The germline V gene encodes CDR1 MNHEY and CDR2 SVGAGI. The CDR3 nucleotides read TGTGCCAGCAGTTACTCGAGTGTAGGGGACTATGGCTACACCTTC. It yields the protein CASSYSSVGDYGYTF.

The chain recombines TRBV7-2 with TRBJ1-2; 8 nucleotides align to TRBD1. This CDR3 comprises 18 residues. The J segment lost 1 base and the V segment lost 5 bases, leaving 15 bases of the junction unmatched. The germline gives CDR1 SGHTA, CDR2 FQGNSA. CDR3 sequence reads: CASSASSRRQGHNYGYTF. As DNA, the CDR3 is TGTGCCAGCAGCGCTAGTTCGCGGCGACAGGGGCATAACTATGGCTACACCTTC. Together with reference TRBV7-2 and TRBJ1-2, the CDR3 gives the full variable domain: GAGVSQSPSNKVTEKGKDVELRCDPISGHTALYWYRQSLGQGLEFLIYFQGNSAPDKSGLPSDRFSAERTGGSVSTLTIQRTQQEDSAVYLCASSASSRRQGHNYGYTFGSGTRLTVV.

This clonotype was detected a few times. The chain combines TRBV20-1 with TRBJ2-7, with TRBD1 matching over 10 bases. CDR1 and CDR2 from the germline V gene are DFQATT and SNEGSKA (reference sequence). J gave up 6 bases and V 2 bases, and 4 bases lay outside the gene matches. This CDR3 is 13 amino acids long. Written as DNA, the CDR3 is TGCAGTGCTAGAAGACAGGGGGCAGTCGAGCAGTACTTC. Its translation: CSARRQGAVEQYF.

This clonotype showed up just a few times. This rearrangement joins TRBV4-3 to TRBJ2-7; either TRBD1 or TRBD2 may supply D (6 bases each). CDR1 LGHNA and CDR2 YSLEER come from the germline V gene. Trimming pared 1 base from V and 3 bases from J, leaving 13 bases between. This CDR3 has 15 residues. CDR3 coding DNA: TGCGCCAGCAGCCAAGTACGGGGGCAGAGCTACGAGCAGTACTTC. Translating gives CASSQVRGQSYEQYF.

Worth noting for this clonotype: This may arise from a read error, as a much more abundant clone is one base away. V is TRBV20-1 and J is TRBJ2-3; 7 nucleotides match TRBD2. Germline V gene sequence: CDR1 DFQATT, CDR2 SNEGSKA (reference sequence). The CDR3 loop spans 15 amino acids. The CDR3 protein is CSAPPNREAPDAQYF. In DNA, the CDR3 is TGCAGTGCTCCACCAAACCGGGAGGCCCCAGATGCGCAGTATTTT.

The J gene is TRBJ2-1, the V gene TRBV28; maybe TRBD2 (6 bases). The CDR3 runs to 17 residues. Per germline, CDR1 MDHEN and CDR2 SYDVKM. V lost 7 bases and J 0 bases, leaving 19 bases between the germline ends. The CDR3: CASTSRNGGSSYNEQFF. CDR3 bases: TGTGCCAGCACCTCAAGGAACGGAGGGAGCTCCTACAATGAGCAGTTCTTC.

V is TRBV7-7 and J is TRBJ2-5; the D gene is possibly TRBD1 (6 bases). V lost 5 bases and J 4 bases, leaving 11 bases between the germline ends. Germline CDR1 SSHAT, CDR2 FNYEAQ (reference sequence). The length of the CDR3 is 13 residues. CDR3 DNA sequence: TGTGCCAGCAGCGCGGACAGTTCAGAGACCCAGTACTTC. Residues: CASSADSSETQYF.

The chain carries TRBV24-1 and TRBJ2-1; 10 bases agree with TRBD2. The CDR3 totals 15 residues. J lost 6 bases, V lost 9 bases, and 10 bases had no gene match. Germline-derived CDR1 and CDR2 are KGHDR and SFDVKD. CDR3 DNA: TGTGCCACCGATCCCGGGACTAGCGTTTCCAATGAGCAGTTCTTC. Its translation is CATDPGTSVSNEQFF.

This chain joins TRBV7-3 and TRBJ2-4, with D perhaps matching TRBD2 (5 bases). The CDR3 consists of 13 residues. From germline, CDR1 is SGHTA and CDR2 FQGTGA. Trimming stripped 2 bases from V and 13 bases from J, with 15 bases between. For the CDR3, the DNA is TGTGCCAGCAGCTTACCGCCCCTTGGGGAGCAGTACTTC. Its protein is CASSLPPLGEQYF. The complete variable domain, with remaining parts taken from reference TRBV7-3 and TRBJ2-4, reads GAGVSQTPSNKVTEKGKYVELRCDPISGHTALYWYRQSLGQGPEFLIYFQGTGAADDSGLPNDRFFAVRPEGSVSTLKIQRTERGDSAVYLCASSLPPLGEQYFGAGTRLSVL.

This clonotype was observed at least ten times. The CDR3 sequence is CSGVEPKYGYTF. The DNA of the CDR3 is TGCAGCGGCGTAGAACCGAAATATGGCTACACCTTC. The chain links TRBV29-1 to TRBJ1-2; D remains ambiguous. The V gene lost 7 bases and the J gene lost 5 bases, with 14 bases spanning the gap. The CDR3 contains 12 residues. The germline V gene has CDR1 SQVTM and CDR2 ANQGSEA.

In this sample, this clonotype turned up a few times. The J gene is TRBJ2-7, the V gene TRBV6-1; TRBD2 matches 8 bases. Germline V gene lookup returns CDR1 MNHNS and CDR2 SASEGT. V shed 10 bases and J 3 bases; nucleotides not matched to a gene: 14. The length of the CDR3 is 15 residues. CDR3 DNA sequence: TGTGCCATCCGACCAACCGGGACTAGAGTCTACGAGCAGTACTTC. As protein: CAIRPTGTRVYEQYF.

This clonotype has more than one count but fewer than ten. The V call is TRBV7-2, the J call TRBJ2-1; D is unresolved. Looked up from germline, CDR1 is SGHTA and CDR2 is FQGNSA. V was pared by 0 bases and J by 7 bases, with 10 bases between. This CDR3 comprises 14 residues. CDR3 loop: CASSLAGWINEQFF. CDR3 coding DNA: TGTGCCAGCAGCTTAGCGGGATGGATTAATGAGCAGTTCTTC.